Here is one TCR beta chain with its context. CDR3 length: 19 amino acids. V dropped 1 base and J dropped 2; count of bases not matched to a gene: 10. CDR1 is SGHTA, CDR2 FQGNSA, per germline. This specimen comes from a study of blood T cell repertoires in COVID-19. Study in general: Samples came from the United States, Italy and Spain, spanning acute and convalescent COVID-19. The cDNA or gDNA used as material had been derived from T cells, B-cell-depleted T cells, or PBMCs.

Patients at the Seattle site were enrolled during active infection and followed longitudinally. Assay used: immunoSEQ multiplex PCR; TCRdb lists only in-frame clones, some missing. The table records roughly 410,000 clones, around 91% of them present only once. The source material was peripheral blood. The receptor was derived from a woman aged 40 to 50 with COVID-19, enrolled during active disease. J is TRBJ2-6 and V is TRBV7-2, with TRBD2 matching over 8 bases. CDR3 DNA sequence: TGTGCCAGCAGCTTAGGGCTTCGGGGGGGCTTCACTGGGGCCAACGTCCTGACTTTC. Translated, it gives CASSLGLRGGFTGANVLTF.